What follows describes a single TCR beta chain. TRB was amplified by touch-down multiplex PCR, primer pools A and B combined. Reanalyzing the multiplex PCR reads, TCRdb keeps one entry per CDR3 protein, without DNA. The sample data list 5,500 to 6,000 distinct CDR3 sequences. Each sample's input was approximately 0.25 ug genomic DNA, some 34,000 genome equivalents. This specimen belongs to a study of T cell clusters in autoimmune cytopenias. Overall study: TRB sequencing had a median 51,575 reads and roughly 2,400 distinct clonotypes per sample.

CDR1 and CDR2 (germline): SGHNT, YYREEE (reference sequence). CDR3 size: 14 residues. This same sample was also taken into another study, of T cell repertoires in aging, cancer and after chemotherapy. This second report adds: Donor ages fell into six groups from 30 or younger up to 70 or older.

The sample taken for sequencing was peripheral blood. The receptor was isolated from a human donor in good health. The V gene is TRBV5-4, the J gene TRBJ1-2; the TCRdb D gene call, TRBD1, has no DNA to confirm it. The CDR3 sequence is CASSKGRFNYGYTF. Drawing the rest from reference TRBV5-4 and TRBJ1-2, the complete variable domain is ETGVTQSPTHLIKTRGQQVTLRCSSQSGHNTVSWYQQALGQGPQFIFQYYREEENGRGNFPPRFSGLQFPNYSSELNVNALELDDSALYLCASSKGRFNYGYTFGSGTRLTVV.